This T cell receptor beta chain was retrieved from a study of Graves' ophthalmopathy and Graves' hyperthyroidism. Study-level results: In blood, most expanded thyroid clonotypes above 0.001 frequency were also detected.

Among the exclusions were patients with other autoimmune diseases, uncontrolled infections, pregnancy or lactation. Germline V gene data show CDR1 as DFQATT and CDR2 as SNEGSKA (reference sequence). The CDR3 length is 13 residues. V was shortened by 1 base and J by 3 bases, with 10 bases between the two germline ends. This clonotype was seen at least ten times. Antigen unknown. Scientists amplified the TCR beta CDR3 regions from RNA transcripts. HTBI-primed RT-PCR formed the first round, and a multiplex PCR formed the second. TCRdb re-derived calls from the multiplex PCR reads in MiXCR, one entry per CDR3 protein. The table has more than 150,000 distinct CDR3 sequences, over 35% seen once.

V usage is TRBV20-1 and J usage is TRBJ2-7, with D maybe TRBD1 (6 bases). Sequencing input: peripheral blood. The sequence came from a woman aged 40 to 50 with Graves' ophthalmopathy. Written as DNA, the CDR3 is TGCAGTGCTAGAGGCCAGGGGAACTACGAGCAGTACTTC. This gives the protein CSARGQGNYEQYF.